The rows below give T cell receptor beta chains drawn from one sample of a study of T cells after somatic rescue of genetic block. Here immunoSEQ multiplex PCR was the method, and the copy in TCRdb shows in-frame clones only, minus some. This table has around 67,000 clones, about nine tenths appearing once. Material: peripheral blood mononuclear cells (PBMCs). The receptors shown here come from a young man. The CDR3 runs from the conserved cysteine through the conserved F or W. The order of the fields is J gene, D gene, V gene, clone size, CDR3 protein, CDR3 DNA. D genes are given only for firm matches. Clone size is not always given. Where it is, it says once, few, many or a class for expanded clones.

>TRBJ2-7|.|TRBV11-2|.
CASSLAGLSGSAQYF
TGTGCCAGCAGCTTAGCAGGTTTATCAGGCTCCGCGCAGTACTTC
>TRBJ2-1|TRBD2|TRBV19|.
CASSATSDDEQFF
TGTGCCAGTAGTGCTACTAGCGACGATGAGCAGTTCTTC
>TRBJ1-4|.|TRBV6-1|.
CASSGYGGNNEKLFF
TGTGCCAGCAGTGGTTATGGCGGGAATAATGAAAAACTGTTTTTT
>TRBJ2-7|.|TRBV6-5|.
CASRSNYEQYF
TGTGCCAGCAGATCGAACTACGAGCAGTACTTC
>TRBJ2-7|TRBD1|TRBV27|.
CASSLNTGDLYEQYF
TGTGCCAGCAGTTTAAATACAGGGGACCTATACGAGCAGTACTTC
>TRBJ1-2|.|TRBV5-5|.
CASSLVLSSGSGYTF
TGTGCCAGCAGCTTGGTCCTCTCCTCGGGTTCTGGCTACACCTTC
>TRBJ1-4|.|TRBV4-1|.
CASSQENRANEKLFF
TGCGCCAGCAGCCAAGAAAACAGGGCTAATGAAAAACTGTTTTTT
>TRBJ2-7|TRBD2|TRBV28|.
CASSHLGGLAGAGARDEQYF
TGTGCCAGCAGCCATCTGGGGGGACTAGCGGGAGCGGGGGCCCGGGACGAGCAGTACTTC
>TRBJ1-5|TRBD1|TRBV5-5|.
CASSWDDRVEDQPQHF
TGTGCCAGCAGCTGGGACGACAGGGTGGAAGATCAGCCCCAGCATTTT
>TRBJ2-7|.|TRBV7-9|.
CASSLWATGSSGYEQYF
TGTGCCAGCAGCTTATGGGCCACAGGGTCCAGTGGGTACGAGCAGTACTTC
>TRBJ2-1|TRBD1|TRBV5-1|.
CAASPGQGGNEQFF
TGCGCCGCCAGCCCGGGACAGGGTGGCAATGAGCAGTTCTTC
>TRBJ1-2|.|TRBV28|once
CASTQAGNNNYGYTF
TGTGCCAGCACCCAGGCAGGGAATAATAACTATGGCTACACCTTC
>TRBJ1-4|.|TRBV18|.
CASSLAGAANEKLFF
TGTGCCAGCTCCCTTGCGGGCGCGGCTAATGAAAAACTGTTTTTT
>TRBJ1-5|TRBD1|TRBV6-1|.
CASSGTGIQPQHF
TGTGCCAGCAGCGGGACAGGGATTCAGCCCCAGCATTTT
>TRBJ2-7|.|TRBV28|.
CASSLVRRGEQYF
TGTGCCAGCAGTTTAGTTAGGCGGGGCGAGCAGTACTTC
>TRBJ2-7|.|TRBV5-1|.
CASSPVTGRTYEQYF
TGCGCCAGCAGCCCTGTCACAGGGAGAACCTACGAGCAGTACTTC
>TRBJ1-1|TRBD1|TRBV2|.
CASSDRGITEAFF
TGTGCCAGCAGTGACAGGGGGATCACTGAAGCTTTCTTT
>TRBJ1-4|TRBD1|TRBV5-6|.
CASSPIRGGKGEKLFF
TGTGCCAGCAGCCCTATAAGAGGGGGCAAGGGTGAAAAACTGTTTTTT
>TRBJ1-6|.|TRBV7-9|.
CASSPLPNRDRALHF
TGTGCCAGCAGCCCATTACCGAACCGGGACCGGGCGCTCCACTTT
>TRBJ2-3|TRBD2|TRBV19|.
CASSMGRGLAGVTSTDTQYF
TGTGCCAGTAGTATGGGTAGAGGACTAGCGGGGGTTACTAGCACAGATACGCAGTATTTT
>TRBJ2-1|TRBD2|TRBV9|.
CASSVGLSQSYNEQFF
TGTGCCAGCAGCGTGGGACTATCTCAATCCTACAATGAGCAGTTCTTC
>TRBJ1-4|TRBD1|TRBV19|.
CASSKGRQGGSTNEKLFF
TGTGCCAGTAGTAAGGGGCGACAGGGCGGTTCAACTAATGAAAAACTGTTTTTT
>TRBJ2-3|.|TRBV15|.
CATSDGTDTQYF
TGTGCCACCAGTGATGGCACAGATACGCAGTATTTT
>TRBJ2-7|.|TRBV6-6|.
CASRPGLTFSYEQYF
TGTGCCAGCAGACCAGGACTAACCTTCTCCTACGAGCAGTACTTC
>TRBJ2-7|TRBD1|TRBV2|.
CASSTYSGQGHEQYF
TGTGCCAGCAGTACCTATTCGGGACAGGGACACGAGCAGTACTTC
>TRBJ1-1|.|TRBV2|.
CASKLGRETEAFF
TGTGCCAGCAAATTGGGACGGGAAACTGAAGCTTTCTTT
>TRBJ2-3|.|TRBV10-3|.
CAISGLETDTQYF
TGTGCCATCAGTGGGTTAGAGACGGATACGCAGTATTTT
>TRBJ2-5|.|TRBV4-1|.
CASSQTGRVGETQYF
TGCGCCAGCAGCCAAACGGGCAGGGTAGGAGAGACCCAGTACTTC
>TRBJ1-2|.|TRBV2|.
CASSEQTGELGVPGYTF
TGTGCCAGCAGTGAACAGACCGGGGAGCTTGGGGTGCCTGGCTACACCTTC
>TRBJ2-5|.|TRBV6-6|.
CASSNSAAIQETQYF
TGTGCCAGCAGTAACTCCGCCGCTATTCAAGAGACCCAGTACTTC
>TRBJ2-3|TRBD2|TRBV7-7|.
CASSRDYTDTQYF
TGTGCCAGCAGCCGGGACTACACAGATACGCAGTATTTT
>TRBJ2-5|.|TRBV7-8|.
CASSARGQETQYF
TGTGCCAGCAGCGCCAGGGGACAAGAGACCCAGTACTTC
>TRBJ1-2|.|TRBV2|.
CASSVSFRVSYGYTF
TGTGCCAGCAGTGTATCCTTCAGGGTTTCCTATGGCTACACCTTC
>TRBJ2-7|TRBD2|TRBV13|.
CASSSGTSGHSHF
TGTGCCAGCAGCTCGGGGACTAGCGGACATTCCCACTTC
>TRBJ1-2|.|TRBV6-5|once
CASSPRRTNNYGYTF
TGTGCCAGCAGTCCCCGCAGGACTAATAACTATGGCTACACCTTC
>TRBJ2-3|TRBD1|TRBV7-9|.
CASSLGPGQGTDTQYF
TGTGCCAGCAGCTTGGGGCCGGGACAGGGCACAGATACGCAGTATTTT
>TRBJ1-6|.|TRBV30|.
CASSQIGRNSPLHF
TGTGCCTCTTCCCAAATTGGGCGTAATTCACCCCTCCACTTT
>TRBJ2-5|.|TRBV4-3|.
CASSQTWGTETQYF
TGCGCCAGCAGCCAAACATGGGGGACAGAGACCCAGTACTTC
>TRBJ2-2|.|TRBV18|.
CASSPLPDDTGELFF
TGTGCCAGCTCACCGTTGCCGGACGACACCGGGGAGCTGTTTTTT
>TRBJ2-3|TRBD2|TRBV4-1|.
CASSQGTSGKGTQYF
TGCGCCAGCAGCCAGGGGACTAGCGGGAAGGGTACGCAGTATTTT
>TRBJ1-1|.|TRBV7-9|.
CASSLGAGGEREAFF
TGTGCCAGCAGCTTAGGGGCCGGGGGCGAGAGAGAAGCTTTCTTT
>TRBJ1-2|.|TRBV9|.
CASSPRESQGYTF
TGTGCCAGCAGCCCCCGGGAATCCCAAGGCTACACCTTC
>TRBJ2-1|TRBD2|TRBV6-5|.
CASSQLAGGYNEQFF
TGTGCCAGCAGCCAACTAGCGGGAGGGTACAATGAGCAGTTCTTC
>TRBJ1-2|.|TRBV7-8|.
CASSLEQGGGYTF
TGTGCCAGCAGCTTAGAACAGGGTGGTGGCTACACCTTC